This TCR beta chain was captured by sequencing in a study of T cells in localized non-small cell lung cancer. Germline CDR1 reads LGHNA; CDR2 reads YSLEER. The CDR3 length is 14 residues. V gave up 0 bases and J gave up 4 bases, with 7 bases separating them. The protocol was immunoSEQ multiplex PCR, while the TCRdb copy is restricted to in-frame clones and leaves out a portion. The sample holds roughly 18,000 clones; around 83% are singletons and the top ten take 25%. Points from the study as a whole: Heterogeneity remains possible because sequencing was limited to only one tumor region. Greater blood T cell density accompanied longer overall survival. Clonality peaked in uninvolved adjacent lung rather than tumor. When the top 100 tumor clones were examined, a median 57 of them also appeared in the adjacent lung, which was paired and uninvolved.

With regard to this clone: What it binds is unknown.

Sequencing used peripheral blood, obtained before any cancer treatment. This sequence was found in a female donor of 60 years or more with stage I lung adenocarcinoma. The rearrangement joins TRBV4-3 to TRBJ1-5; no definite D call. The CDR3 nucleotides read TGCGCCAGCAGCCAAGAACACCCAAATCAGCCCCAGCATTTT. Translated, it gives CASSQEHPNQPQHF.